Given below is one T cell receptor beta chain in context. Its specificity is unknown. The data belong to a study of blood T cells in healthy people across ages. Overall study findings and caveats: Diversity figures based on one million T cells were deemed too low.

Germline V gene sequence: CDR1 KGHSH, CDR2 LQKENI. Trimming shortened V by 1 base and J by 1 base, and 19 bases separated the two germline ends. The CDR3 consists of 18 residues. Combining a sample-barcoded 5' primer with a J-beta primer mix, a second PCR ran for 7 to 11 cycles. Every cDNA molecule bore a tag from a template-switch adaptor containing 12 random nucleotides. Individual samples furnished no less than 3 million CDR3-containing paired-end reads apiece. From the 5' RACE reads, TCRdb called clonotypes with MiXCR, one entry per CDR3 protein. The table records 950,000 to 1,200,000 distinct CDR3 sequences, 35% to 40% of them present only once.

The chain is built from TRBV18 and TRBJ1-1; D might be TRBD1 (5 bases). This clonotype originated in a man aged 18-30 years in good health. The sample comprised blood. The CDR3 DNA follows: TGTGCCAGCTCACCACTGGAGGTCGGCGGGGGAGGGAACACTGAAGCTTTCTTT. Protein product: CASSPLEVGGGGNTEAFF. The variable domain in full, with the rest retrieved from reference TRBV18 and TRBJ1-1, is NAGVMQNPRHLVRRRGQEARLRCSPMKGHSHVYWYRQLPEEGLKFMVYLQKENIIDESGMPKERFSAEFPKEGPSILRIQQVVRGDSAAYFCASSPLEVGGGGNTEAFFGQGTRLTVV.